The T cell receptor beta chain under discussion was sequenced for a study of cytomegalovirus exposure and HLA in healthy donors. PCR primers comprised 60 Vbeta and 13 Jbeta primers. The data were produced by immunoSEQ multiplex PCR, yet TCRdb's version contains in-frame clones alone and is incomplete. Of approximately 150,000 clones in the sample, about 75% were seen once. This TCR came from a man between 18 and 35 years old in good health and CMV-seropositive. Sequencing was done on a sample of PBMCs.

The CDR3 reads CASSVDGRGHEQYF. The CDR3 DNA follows: TGTGCCAGCAGCGTAGACGGGAGGGGACACGAGCAGTACTTC. The chain recombines TRBV9 with TRBJ2-7, with 8 bases matching TRBD2. Germline V lookup: CDR1 SGDLS, CDR2 YYNGEE. V shed 0 bases and J 5 bases; nucleotides not matched to a gene: 4. This CDR3 region has 14 residues.